This TCR beta chain was sequenced for a study of T-cell memory formation after mild COVID-19. Study-wide results and caveats: Some responding clones appeared in pre-infection memory, suggesting cross-reactive memory joined.

For this clonotype: Its specificity is not known.

This CDR3 has 15 amino acids. Trimming took off 4 bases at V and 2 bases at J, with 15 bases between the two ends. The germline V gene encodes CDR1 MNHEY and CDR2 SVGAGI. In TCRdb, the 5' RACE reads were re-called with MiXCR into one record per CDR3 protein. The sample lists just over 60,000 distinct CDR3 sequences, 9.3% occurring once. This clonotype was sampled from a young man who had mild COVID-19 (a few samples of this study predate the infection). Cell type and time point are not known. Sequences were obtained from PBMCs or a T cell subset sorted from them (not recorded which). The rearrangement joins TRBV6-5 to TRBJ2-7; no reliable D call. This chain's CDR3 is CASSSNARGPYEQYF. In nucleotides, the CDR3 is TGTGCCAGCAGTTCAAATGCTCGAGGACCCTACGAGCAGTACTTC.